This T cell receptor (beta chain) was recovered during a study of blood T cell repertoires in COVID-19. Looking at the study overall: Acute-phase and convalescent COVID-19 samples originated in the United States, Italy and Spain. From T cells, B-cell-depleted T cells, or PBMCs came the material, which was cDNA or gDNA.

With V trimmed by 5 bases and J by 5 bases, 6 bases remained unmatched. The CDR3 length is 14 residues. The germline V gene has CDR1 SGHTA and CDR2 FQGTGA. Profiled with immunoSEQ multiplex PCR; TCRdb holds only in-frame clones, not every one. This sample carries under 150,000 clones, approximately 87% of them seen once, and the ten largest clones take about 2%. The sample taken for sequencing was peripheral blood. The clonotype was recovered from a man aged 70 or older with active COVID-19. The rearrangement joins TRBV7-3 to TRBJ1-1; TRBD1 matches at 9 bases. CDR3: CASSEQGAGTEAFF. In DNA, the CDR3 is TGTGCCAGCAGCGAACAGGGGGCCGGGACTGAAGCTTTCTTT.